This T cell receptor (beta chain) was obtained from a study of T-cell memory formation after mild COVID-19. TCRdb analysed the 5' RACE reads with MiXCR anew, one entry per CDR3 protein. Of over 500,000 distinct CDR3 sequences in the sample, roughly 17% were seen once. The sequencing input was PBMCs or a T cell subset sorted from them (not recorded which). This TCR came from an adult woman who had mild COVID-19 (a few samples of this study predate the infection). Cell type and time point are not known.

DNA for the CDR3: TGTGCCAGCAGCTTACGGACTGAACCCTACGAGCAGTACTTC. Its protein is CASSLRTEPYEQYF. V is TRBV11-1 and J is TRBJ2-7; perhaps TRBD2 as D (5 bases). The CDR3 has 14 residues. Between the trimmed V and J ends, which lost 2 bases and 2 bases, there was a span of 10 bases. Germline V gene sequence: CDR1 SGHAT, CDR2 FQDESV (reference sequence).